The rows below give T cell receptor beta chains drawn from one sample of a study of T cell changes during pregnancy in multiple sclerosis. Clones were sequenced by immunoSEQ multiplex PCR, and TCRdb holds only the in-frame ones, with some missing. Here the sample spans over 45,000 clones, 85% to 90% being singletons. This specimen consisted of peripheral blood, obtained in the first trimester of pregnancy. These receptor sequences come from a female donor in good health, enrolled as a control in a pregnancy study. CDR3s include the opening cysteine and the closing phenylalanine or tryptophan. D genes are given only for firm matches. Rows may omit the clone size; those that give it use once, few, many or a size class.

cdr3_nt cdr3_aa j_call v_call clone_size d_call
TGTGCCAGCAGCAAATTCAGGGGGCTGGGAGGCTACACCTTC CASSKFRGLGGYTF TRBJ1-2 TRBV28 . TRBD1
TGCAGCGTTGAAATTCAAGGGGGCGGTAATGGCTACACCTTC CSVEIQGGGNGYTF TRBJ1-2 TRBV29-1 . TRBD1
TGTGCCAGCAGCCTCCGACAGGCTCCTTTTGAAAAACTGTTTTTT CASSLRQAPFEKLFF TRBJ1-4 TRBV14 . .
TGCGCCAGCTCCGCCTCAGGGGCGGGGGGTTACGAGCAGTACTTC CASSASGAGGYEQYF TRBJ2-7 TRBV5-1 . TRBD2
TGTGCCAGCAGTGAACCCAGACAGAGTGGAAACTATGGCTACACCTTC CASSEPRQSGNYGYTF TRBJ1-2 TRBV6-1 . .
TGTGCCAGCAGTCCATCTGGGGCCAACGTCCTGACTTTC CASSPSGANVLTF TRBJ2-6 TRBV28 once .
TGTGCCAGCGCAGGGGGCAATGAGCAGTTCTTC CASAGGNEQFF TRBJ2-1 TRBV11-1 . TRBD1
TGTGCCAGCAGCGCACTAGCGGGAGGTGTGGAGACCCAGTACTTC CASSALAGGVETQYF TRBJ2-5 TRBV9 . TRBD2
TGTGCCAGCTCCCACAGGGGCGCAGAGACCCAGTACTTC CASSHRGAETQYF TRBJ2-5 TRBV18 . TRBD1
TGTGCCAGCAGCCAGTGGCGGTTAGAAACCTACGAGCAGTACTTC CASSQWRLETYEQYF TRBJ2-7 TRBV4-2 . .
TGTGCCAGCGAAACCACCGGGACAGACGAAAAACTGTTTTTT CASETTGTDEKLFF TRBJ1-4 TRBV28 once TRBD1
TGTGCCTGGAGAGGCAGGGAAACACCGGGCGGGGCCAACGTCCTGACTTTC CAWRGRETPGGANVLTF TRBJ2-6 TRBV30 . .
TGTGCCAGCAGCCAAGGTCTCATCGGGACTAGCGGAGGAGATACGCAGTATTTT CASSQGLIGTSGGDTQYF TRBJ2-3 TRBV14 . TRBD2
TGTGCCAGCAGCGGGAGATCCTCTGGAAACACCATATATTTT CASSGRSSGNTIYF TRBJ1-3 TRBV21-1 . .
TGTGCCCAATCCGCCGGGGGTGGGACTGAAGCTTTCTTT CAQSAGGGTEAFF TRBJ1-1 TRBV30 . .
TGTGCCAGCAGCTTAGGGGGCGGCACCGGGGAGCTGTTTTTT CASSLGGGTGELFF TRBJ2-2 TRBV7-3 . .
TGTGCCAGCAGCGTAGGACAGGCCATTAACTATGGCTACACCTTC CASSVGQAINYGYTF TRBJ1-2 TRBV9 . .
TGTGCCAGCAGCCAGGGCCCGGGGACAGGGGCCTACGAGCAGTACTTC CASSQGPGTGAYEQYF TRBJ2-7 TRBV4-2 . TRBD1
TGTGCCAGCAGCCAAGATGTGGGAGTTGCCTCTGGAAACACCATATATTTT CASSQDVGVASGNTIYF TRBJ1-3 TRBV4-2 . .
TGTGCCAGCAGCACCATGGACAGGGTCACTGAAGCTTTCTTT CASSTMDRVTEAFF TRBJ1-1 TRBV7-9 . TRBD1
TGTGCCAGCAGCCCGGGACTAGCGGGACAAGATACGCAGTATTTT CASSPGLAGQDTQYF TRBJ2-3 TRBV4-2 once TRBD2
TGTGCCAGCAGTTACCTTAGCGGGGGGGCCTCAGATACGCAGTATTTT CASSYLSGGASDTQYF TRBJ2-3 TRBV6-6 . TRBD2
TGTGCCAGCAGCCAAGATAAGGGACAGGGTGGGGAAAAACTGTTTTTT CASSQDKGQGGEKLFF TRBJ1-4 TRBV4-2 . TRBD1
TGTGCCAGCAGCCACAGGGGGCTCGGTGAAAAACTGTTTTTT CASSHRGLGEKLFF TRBJ1-4 TRBV7-2 . TRBD1
TGTGCCAGCAGCCAGAGACAGGGGGGGGATGAAAAACTGTTTTTT CASSQRQGGDEKLFF TRBJ1-4 TRBV2 . TRBD1
TGTGCCACCAGCAGAGGCCAGGGTAGCACTGAAGCTTTCTTT CATSRGQGSTEAFF TRBJ1-1 TRBV15 few .
TGTGCCAGCAGTTTAGGATCTAGCGGGAGCGTTTGGGGTGTGAACTACGAGCAGTACTTC CASSLGSSGSVWGVNYEQYF TRBJ2-7 TRBV27 . TRBD2
TGTGCCAGCAGCCCACTAGCGGCCGGGAATGAGCAGTTCTTC CASSPLAAGNEQFF TRBJ2-1 TRBV7-9 . TRBD2
TGTGCCAGCAGTGTCGGGACGGAGGGGGAGACCCAGTACTTC CASSVGTEGETQYF TRBJ2-5 TRBV2 . .
TGTGCCAGCAGCTTACGGGACAGGGATGTCTCCGGGGAGCTGTTTTTT CASSLRDRDVSGELFF TRBJ2-2 TRBV6-6 . TRBD1
TGTGCCAGCACTGGAGGGGTAGCGGGAGGAAACACCATATATTTT CASTGGVAGGNTIYF TRBJ1-3 TRBV2 . .
TGTGCCAGCAGCCTCCGGACAGGGATAGAAGCTTTCTTT CASSLRTGIEAFF TRBJ1-1 TRBV11-2 . TRBD1
TGTGCCAGCAGCTCAGATCAGGTGATTGACTATGGCTACACCTTC CASSSDQVIDYGYTF TRBJ1-2 TRBV7-3 . .
TGTGCCAGCAGCCCACAAGGACAGGGCAGCTATGGCTACACCTTC CASSPQGQGSYGYTF TRBJ1-2 TRBV16 few TRBD1
TGTGCCAGCAGCTTAGGGACGGGAGTGGCCGGGGAGCTGTTTTTT CASSLGTGVAGELFF TRBJ2-2 TRBV11-1 . .
TGTGCCAGCAGCTTAGAGACAGGGTCCTACAATGAGCAGTTCTTC CASSLETGSYNEQFF TRBJ2-1 TRBV7-6 few TRBD1
TGCGCCAGCAGCCAAGTAGGGGGCTCTCGTGGAAAACTGTTTTTT CASSQVGGSRGKLFF TRBJ1-4 TRBV4-3 . TRBD1
TGTGCCAGCCAAAGCCAGGGGAGTTCACCCCTCCACTTT CASQSQGSSPLHF TRBJ1-6 TRBV7-9 . .
TGTGCCAGCAGTTCACAACAGCGGGCTTTCTTT CASSSQQRAFF TRBJ1-1 TRBV28 few .
TGCGCCAGCAGCCGGTGGGTGAGGGATGAAAAACTGTTTTTT CASSRWVRDEKLFF TRBJ1-4 TRBV4-1 . .
TGCGCCAGCAGCCAAGCAGGGCTGATAGGAACAGGGGGTGCAGAAGCTTTCTTT CASSQAGLIGTGGAEAFF TRBJ1-1 TRBV4-1 few TRBD1
TGCGCCAGCAGTGCCGGGGTGAACACTGAAGCTTTCTTT CASSAGVNTEAFF TRBJ1-1 TRBV10-1 . .
TGTGCCAGCAGTGCTGGGCAAAATATAGCCAAAAACATTCAGTACTTC CASSAGQNIAKNIQYF TRBJ2-4 TRBV6-1 . .
TGTGCCAGCAGCCAATCAGCGGGAGTTGTGTCCTACGAGCAGTACTTC CASSQSAGVVSYEQYF TRBJ2-7 TRBV4-2 . TRBD2
TGTGCCAGCAGCTTGGGGGGGGCGGACAGATCCTACGAGCAGTACTTC CASSLGGADRSYEQYF TRBJ2-7 TRBV7-2 . .
TGTGCCAGCAGTGAAGCTGGGGGACACCTCCGAGGGAATCAGCCCCAGCATTTT CASSEAGGHLRGNQPQHF TRBJ1-5 TRBV2 . .
TGTGCCAGCAGCTCCCAGCGGGGACAGGCCTATGGCTACACCTTC CASSSQRGQAYGYTF TRBJ1-2 TRBV7-8 . TRBD1
TGTGCCACCAGCAGACGGGGGGACTTTAGCAATCAGCCCCAGCATTTT CATSRRGDFSNQPQHF TRBJ1-5 TRBV15 few .
TGTGCCAGCAGCCGCGGCGGTAGCGGGTCGCGAGAGACCCAGTACTTC CASSRGGSGSRETQYF TRBJ2-5 TRBV7-9 . TRBD2